A selection of T cell receptor beta chains follows, all from one sample in a study of early T cells in non-severe SARS-CoV-2 infection. A single record per CDR3 protein comes from TCRdb applying MiXCR to the 5' RACE reads. The data show around 30,000 distinct CDR3 sequences, with 4.5% to 7% seen just once and 10% to 15% held by the top ten. The sequenced sample consisted of whole blood. Receptors were obtained from an adult who was a healthcare worker with PCR-confirmed SARS-CoV-2 infection or an uninfected control (not recorded which). The CDR3 runs from the conserved cysteine through the conserved F or W. The D gene is left open where the match is weak. Part of the rows lack a size; the others show once, few, many or a class for expanded clones.

d_gene,j_gene,v_gene,abundance,CDR3nt,CDR3aa
.,TRBJ1-6,TRBV3-1,many,TGTGCCAGCAGCCAAGGGGGACAATATAATTCACCCCTCCACTTT,CASSQGGQYNSPLHF
.,TRBJ1-4,TRBV7-2,.,TGTGCCAGCAGCTTAGTGGTCACAACTAATGAAAAACTGTTTTTT,CASSLVVTTNEKLFF
TRBD1,TRBJ1-1,TRBV15,many,TGTGCCACCAGCAGAGATACGACAGGGCCGTGGACTGAAGCTTTCTTT,CATSRDTTGPWTEAFF
.,TRBJ1-2,TRBV3-1,many,TGTGCCAGCAGCCAAGTTCGCTATAGCGGCTACACCTTC,CASSQVRYSGYTF
TRBD1,TRBJ2-7,TRBV6-1,many,TGTGCCAGCAGTGACGGACAGGACTTTAATGAGCAGTACTTC,CASSDGQDFNEQYF
.,TRBJ2-1,TRBV20-1,few,TGCAGTGCTAGAGATCTGACCTCGGCCTATGAGCAGTTCTTC,CSARDLTSAYEQFF
.,TRBJ1-2,TRBV15,many,TGTGCCACCAGCAGAGAATGGAGGACTGGAGGCTACACCTTC,CATSREWRTGGYTF
.,TRBJ2-3,TRBV25-1,many,TGTGCCAGCAATCCCGGAGGTTCAGATACGCAGTATTTT,CASNPGGSDTQYF
.,TRBJ1-2,TRBV7-2,.,TGTGCCAGCAGCTCCTCCGGAAAAAACTATGGCTACACCTTC,CASSSSGKNYGYTF
TRBD1,TRBJ2-2,TRBV5-1,few,TGCGCCAGCAGCGAACAGGGGGCAAAGAACACCGGGGAGCTGTTTTTT,CASSEQGAKNTGELFF
TRBD2,TRBJ2-3,TRBV24-1,.,TGTGCCACCAGGGGAGGGTCGGATACGCAGTATTTT,CATRGGSDTQYF
TRBD2,TRBJ2-1,TRBV12-3/TRBV12-4,many,TGTGCCAGCAGTCCGCTAGCGGGAACGTCTATGGAGCAGTTCTTC,CASSPLAGTSMEQFF
TRBD2,TRBJ2-5,TRBV6-1,many,TGTGCCAGCAGTGGACTAGCGGGGGGGCCAGAGACCCAGTACTTC,CASSGLAGGPETQYF
.,TRBJ2-4,TRBV5-5,many,TGTGCCAGCAGCTTTACAGGTGGAGACATTCAGTACTTC,CASSFTGGDIQYF